These T cell receptor beta chains were read from a single sample in a study of cytomegalovirus exposure and HLA in healthy donors. TCRdb keeps only in-frame clones here, not all; method: immunoSEQ multiplex PCR. This table holds over 150,000 clones, approximately 81% found once. The sequencing sample was made of PBMCs. Receptors were obtained from a boy younger than 10 in good health and CMV-seronegative. Both conserved end residues are part of each CDR3. D genes are given only for firm matches. Size tells how often a clone was seen (once, few, many) or the class of an expanded clone, and some rows leave it out.

j_call | cdr3_length | d_call | v_call | clone_size | cdr3_nt | cdr3_aa
TRBJ1-2 | 15 | TRBD1 | TRBV28 | NA | TGTGCCAGCAGTTCGAGGACAGGGGGCGACTATGGCTACACCTTC | CASSSRTGGDYGYTF
TRBJ1-2 | 14 | NA | TRBV19 | NA | TGTGCCAGTAGTATAGAGCCACATAACTATGGCTACACCTTC | CASSIEPHNYGYTF
TRBJ2-7 | 15 | NA | TRBV6-6 | once | TGTGCCAGCAGTTACTCGATTAGTATCGCCTACGAGCAGTACTTC | CASSYSISIAYEQYF
TRBJ1-1 | 15 | NA | TRBV27 | NA | TGTGCCAGCAAACCGGCGGGGATAATGAACACTGAAGCTTTCTTT | CASKPAGIMNTEAFF
TRBJ1-4 | 12 | NA | TRBV28 | NA | TGTGCCAGCACTTCCTCCCGGGAAAAACTGTTTTTT | CASTSSREKLFF
TRBJ2-3 | 16 | NA | TRBV4-2 | NA | TGTGCCAGCAGCCAAGAAGATAGAAGCGGCACAGATACGCAGTATTTT | CASSQEDRSGTDTQYF
TRBJ2-2 | 15 | NA | TRBV7-9 | NA | TGTGCCAGCAGCGACTTCTTTCGAGACACCGGGGAGCTGTTTTTT | CASSDFFRDTGELFF
TRBJ2-7 | 14 | NA | TRBV6-1 | few | TGTGCCAGCAGTGAAGGGCAGGTACTCTACGAGCAGTACTTC | CASSEGQVLYEQYF
TRBJ2-7 | 15 | NA | TRBV28 | NA | TGTGCCAGCAGTAATATGTCCGAGGGAAAACAGGAGCAGTACTTC | CASSNMSEGKQEQYF
TRBJ1-4 | 15 | TRBD1 | TRBV5-8 | NA | TGTGCCAGCAGCATCTGGGGACAGGGGGATGAAAAACTGTTTTTT | CASSIWGQGDEKLFF
TRBJ1-2 | 16 | NA | TRBV5-4 | NA | TGTGCCAGCAGCGCGGCGGCGCCGCCAGCCTACTATGGCTACACCTTC | CASSAAAPPAYYGYTF
TRBJ2-5 | 15 | TRBD2 | TRBV2 | NA | TGTGCCAGCAGAGGTCGACTAGCGGGGCAAGAGACCCAGTACTTC | CASRGRLAGQETQYF
TRBJ2-7 | 15 | NA | TRBV28 | few | TGTGCCAGCAGTTTATCACGGGAGTTAGAATACGAGCAGTACTTC | CASSLSRELEYEQYF
TRBJ1-1 | 15 | TRBD1 | TRBV5-1 | NA | TGCGCCAGCAGCCGACAGACAGGGTTGGACACTGAAGCTTTCTTT | CASSRQTGLDTEAFF